This T cell receptor beta chain was identified during a study of blood T cell repertoires in COVID-19. The authors' processing: Cell counts per sample came from amplifying reference gene primers. TCRdb keeps only in-frame clones here, not all; method: immunoSEQ multiplex PCR. Clone size and V and J calls were adopted from that table, with D and trimming inferred from the DNA. The sample carries over 200,000 clones, roughly 91% recorded once. Germline values: CDR1 MDHEN, CDR2 SYDVKM. The CDR3 extends over 16 amino acids. Trimming removed 0 bases from V and 12 bases from J; junction bases left unmatched: 14. Self-reported history from a screening survey and questionnaire set each donor's cohort.

This clonotype originated in a man between 40 and 49 years old who had recovered from COVID-19. Material for sequencing was PBMCs or T cells enriched from blood (not recorded which). The V gene is TRBV28, the J gene TRBJ2-1; 7 bases agree with TRBD1. The CDR3 protein is CASSLWATTKGAGQFF. For the CDR3, the DNA is TGTGCCAGCAGTTTATGGGCAACAACGAAGGGGGCTGGGCAGTTCTTC. The variable domain in full, completed from reference TRBV28 and TRBJ2-1, reads DVKVTQSSRYLVKRTGEKVFLECVQDMDHENMFWYRQDPGLGLRLIYFSYDVKMKEKGDIPEGYSVSREKKERFSLILESASTNQTSMYLCASSLWATTKGAGQFFGPGTRLTVL.